This TCR beta chain was documented in a study of cytomegalovirus exposure and HLA in healthy donors. Across the study: The approximately 120 validation repertoires used the same platform as the 666 first-cohort repertoires, a later analysis reported. Whole-study results and caveats: According to reports, the classifier identified cytomegalovirus status with high specificity and sensitivity.

The donors were part of the approximately 120-subject validation cohort, which stood apart from the approximately 640-subject first cohort. Clones were read by immunoSEQ multiplex PCR, and TCRdb kept only the in-frame ones, dropping some. Among about 64,000 clones listed, roughly 91% were seen once. CDR1 and CDR2 from the germline V gene are SGHAT and FQNNGV. The length of the CDR3 is 15 residues. Deletions cut 0 bases from V and 5 bases from J, with 14 bases between. Worth noting for this clone: The antigen is undetermined.

The sequenced sample consisted of PBMCs. The chain links TRBV11-2 to TRBJ2-7; D is possibly TRBD1 (6 bases). This TCR was recovered from a woman between 18 and 30 years old in good health and CMV-seronegative. In nucleotides, the CDR3 is TGTGCCAGCAGCTTAGATTTTGGGGGCTTTAACGAGCAGTACTTC. Its protein product is CASSLDFGGFNEQYF.